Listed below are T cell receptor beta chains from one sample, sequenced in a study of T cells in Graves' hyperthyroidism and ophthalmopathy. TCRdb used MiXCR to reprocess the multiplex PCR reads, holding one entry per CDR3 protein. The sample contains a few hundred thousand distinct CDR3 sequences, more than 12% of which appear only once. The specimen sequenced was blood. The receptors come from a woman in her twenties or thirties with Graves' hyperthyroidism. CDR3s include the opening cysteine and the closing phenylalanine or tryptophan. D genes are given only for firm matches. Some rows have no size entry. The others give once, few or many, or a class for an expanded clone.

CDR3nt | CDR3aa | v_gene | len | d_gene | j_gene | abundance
TGTGCCAGCAGTTTAGGTGAAGGGGGAGGGCAGAACACTGAAGCTTTCTTT | CASSLGEGGGQNTEAFF | TRBV28 | 17 | NA | TRBJ1-1 | many
TGTGCCAGCAGTTCCGACAGGGGGGGGGTCCGGAGCAATCAGCCCCAGCATTTT | CASSSDRGGVRSNQPQHF | TRBV27 | 18 | TRBD1 | TRBJ1-5 | few
TGTGCCAGCAGTGGCTCCGGGACTAGCGGGCTTTACAATGAGCAGTTCTTC | CASSGSGTSGLYNEQFF | TRBV6-1 | 17 | TRBD2 | TRBJ2-1 | few
TGTGCCAGCAGTCGAACAGGGGTAAATTCACCCCTCCACTTT | CASSRTGVNSPLHF | TRBV12-3/TRBV12-4 | 14 | TRBD1 | TRBJ1-6 | NA
TGTGCCAGCAGTCCCGGGACTCTCGGGTACGAGCAGTACTTC | CASSPGTLGYEQYF | TRBV6-1 | 14 | NA | TRBJ2-7 | many
TGTGCCAGCAATCGACAGGGGGCAGTTACTGAAGCTTTCTTT | CASNRQGAVTEAFF | TRBV27 | 14 | TRBD1 | TRBJ1-1 | NA
TGTGCCAGCAGCCCGGGAGGCGGGTATGAGCAGTTCTTC | CASSPGGGYEQFF | TRBV3-1 | 13 | TRBD2 | TRBJ2-1 | many
TGTGCCTGGAGTCTCGGGGGGACTTCCTACGAGCAGTACTTC | CAWSLGGTSYEQYF | TRBV30 | 14 | TRBD2 | TRBJ2-7 | many
TGTGCCAGAGGACTGTTCTCTGGAAACACCATATATTTT | CARGLFSGNTIYF | TRBV25-1 | 13 | NA | TRBJ1-3 | NA
TGTGCCTGGAGTGGGGGACTAGCCGCCTACGAGCAGTACTTC | CAWSGGLAAYEQYF | TRBV30 | 14 | TRBD2 | TRBJ2-7 | many
TGTGCCAGCAGTTACGATCTTTACAATGAGCAGTTCTTC | CASSYDLYNEQFF | TRBV6-2/TRBV6-3 | 13 | NA | TRBJ2-1 | many
TGTGCCAGCAGCTTAGGCAGACTGACAGGGGTTTCCTCCTACGAGCAGTACTTC | CASSLGRLTGVSSYEQYF | TRBV11-2 | 18 | TRBD1 | TRBJ2-7 | NA